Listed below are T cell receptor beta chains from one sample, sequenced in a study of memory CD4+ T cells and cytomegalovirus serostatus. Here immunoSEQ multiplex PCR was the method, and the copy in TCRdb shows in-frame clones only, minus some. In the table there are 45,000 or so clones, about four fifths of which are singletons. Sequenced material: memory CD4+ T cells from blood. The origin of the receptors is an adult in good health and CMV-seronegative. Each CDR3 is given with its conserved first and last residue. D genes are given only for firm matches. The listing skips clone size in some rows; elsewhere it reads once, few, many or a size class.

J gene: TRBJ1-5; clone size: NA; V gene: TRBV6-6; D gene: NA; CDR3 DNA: TGTGCCAGCAGTCGCCCCAATCAGCCCCAGCATTTT; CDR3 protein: CASSRPNQPQHF
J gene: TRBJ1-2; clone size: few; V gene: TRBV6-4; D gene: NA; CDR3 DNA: TGTGCCAGCAGTGAGACCCAGGGGAACAATGGCTACACCTTC; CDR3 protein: CASSETQGNNGYTF
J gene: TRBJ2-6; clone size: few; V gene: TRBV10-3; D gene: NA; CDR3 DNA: TGTGCCATCAGTGAAGGCCCAGGCTCTGGGGCCAACGTCCTGACTTTC; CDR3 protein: CAISEGPGSGANVLTF
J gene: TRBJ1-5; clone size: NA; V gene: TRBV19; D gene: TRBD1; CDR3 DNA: TGTGCCAGTAGAGGTTATGGACAGGGAGGGAATCAGCCCCAGCATTTT; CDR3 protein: CASRGYGQGGNQPQHF
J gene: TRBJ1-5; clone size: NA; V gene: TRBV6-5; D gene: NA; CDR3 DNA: TGTGCCAGCAGTTACGGGAGGCCCGGACAGCCCCAGCATTTT; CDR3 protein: CASSYGRPGQPQHF
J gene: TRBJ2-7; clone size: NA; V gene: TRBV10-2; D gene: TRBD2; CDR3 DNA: TGCGCCAGCAGTCCCGGGACTAGCGTCTACGAGCAGTACTTC; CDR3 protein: CASSPGTSVYEQYF
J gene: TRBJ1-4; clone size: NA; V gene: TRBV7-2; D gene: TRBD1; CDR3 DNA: TGTGCCAGCAGCTTAGGGACAGGGGGTATGTCAACTAATGAAAAACTGTTTTTT; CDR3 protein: CASSLGTGGMSTNEKLFF
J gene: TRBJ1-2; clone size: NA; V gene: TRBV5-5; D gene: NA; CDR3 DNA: TGTGCCAGCAGCGCCAACAGGGAGGCGAACTATGGCTACACCTTC; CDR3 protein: CASSANREANYGYTF
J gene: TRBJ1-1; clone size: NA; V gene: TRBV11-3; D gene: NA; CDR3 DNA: TGTGCCAGCAGCTTGGCCTCGACTGAAGCTTTCTTT; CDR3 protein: CASSLASTEAFF
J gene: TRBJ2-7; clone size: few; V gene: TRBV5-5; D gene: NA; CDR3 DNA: TGTGCCAGCAGTCTCATGACCCGCTACGAGCAGTACTTC; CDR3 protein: CASSLMTRYEQYF
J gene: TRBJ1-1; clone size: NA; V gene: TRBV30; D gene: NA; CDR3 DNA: TGTGCCTGGAGTCCCGGTTCGAACACTGAAGCTTTCTTT; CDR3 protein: CAWSPGSNTEAFF
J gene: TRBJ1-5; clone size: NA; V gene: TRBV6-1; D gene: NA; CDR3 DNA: TGTGCCAGCTCGCCGAGGGGGGGAAGACAGCCCCAGCATTTT; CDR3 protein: CASSPRGGRQPQHF
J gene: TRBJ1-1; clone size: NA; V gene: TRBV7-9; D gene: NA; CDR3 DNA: TGTGCCAGCAGCTTAGAGGGTCCCGGGACACTTAACACTGAAGCTTTCTTT; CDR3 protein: CASSLEGPGTLNTEAFF
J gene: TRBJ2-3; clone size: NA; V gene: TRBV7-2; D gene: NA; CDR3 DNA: TGTGCCAGCAGCCAGGAAGTAGATACGCAGTATTTT; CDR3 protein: CASSQEVDTQYF
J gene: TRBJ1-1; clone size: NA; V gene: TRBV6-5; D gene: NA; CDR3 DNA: TGTGCCAGCAGTTACTCTCCTGGGGGGGGGCGAACTGAAGCTTTCTTT; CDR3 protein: CASSYSPGGGRTEAFF
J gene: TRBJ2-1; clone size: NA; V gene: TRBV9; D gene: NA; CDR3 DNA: TGTGCCAGCAGCGTAGCGCCCTACAATGAGCAGTTCTTC; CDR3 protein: CASSVAPYNEQFF
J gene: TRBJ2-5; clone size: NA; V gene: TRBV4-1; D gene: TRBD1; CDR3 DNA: TGCGCCAGCAGCCAAGGCCCCGGGACAGGCCAAGAGACCCAGTACTTC; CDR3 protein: CASSQGPGTGQETQYF
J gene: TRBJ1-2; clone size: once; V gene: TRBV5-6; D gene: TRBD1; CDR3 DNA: TGTGCCAGCAGTTGGGGGACAGACTATGGCTACACCTTC; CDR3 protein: CASSWGTDYGYTF
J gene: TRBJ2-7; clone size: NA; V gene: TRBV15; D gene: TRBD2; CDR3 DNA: TGTGCCACCAGCAGAGGGGGACTAGCGGGAGGAAGGGCCTACGAGCAGTACTTC; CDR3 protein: CATSRGGLAGGRAYEQYF
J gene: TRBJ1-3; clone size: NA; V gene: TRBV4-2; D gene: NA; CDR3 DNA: TGTGCCAGCAGCCCTCAAGGCCTAGCCTCTGGAAACACCATATATTTT; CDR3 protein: CASSPQGLASGNTIYF
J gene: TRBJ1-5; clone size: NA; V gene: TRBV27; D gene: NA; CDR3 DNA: TGTGCCAGCAGTTTGTCCAGGCTCGTGCCCCAGCATTTT; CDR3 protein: CASSLSRLVPQHF
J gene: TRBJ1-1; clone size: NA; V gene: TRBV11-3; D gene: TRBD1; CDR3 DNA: TGTGCCAGCAGCTCCGGAAGACAGGGGACTGAAGCTTTCTTT; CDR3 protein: CASSSGRQGTEAFF
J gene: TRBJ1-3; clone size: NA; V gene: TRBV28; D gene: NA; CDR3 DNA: TGTGCCAGCAGCTCGACACCTCACTCTGGAAACACCATATATTTT; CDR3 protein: CASSSTPHSGNTIYF
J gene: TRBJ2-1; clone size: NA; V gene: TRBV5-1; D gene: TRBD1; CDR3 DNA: TGCGCCAGCAGCTCCGGGGGACAGGGGCCTACGGGTGAGCAGTTCTTC; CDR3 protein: CASSSGGQGPTGEQFF
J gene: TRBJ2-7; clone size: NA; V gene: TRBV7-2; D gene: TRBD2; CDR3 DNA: TGTGCCAGCAGCATTTTAGCGGGATTGACCTACGAGCAGTACTTC; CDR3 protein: CASSILAGLTYEQYF
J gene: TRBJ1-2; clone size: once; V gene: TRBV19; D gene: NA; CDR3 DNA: TGTGCCAGTAGGCCCGGGACGGCCTATGGCTACACCTTC; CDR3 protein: CASRPGTAYGYTF
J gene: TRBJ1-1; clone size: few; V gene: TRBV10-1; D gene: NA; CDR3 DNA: TGCGCCAGCAGCCCGTCTAGGGAAACTGAAGCTTTCTTT; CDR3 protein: CASSPSRETEAFF
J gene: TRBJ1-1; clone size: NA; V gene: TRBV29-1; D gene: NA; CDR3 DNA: TGCAGCGTTGGTGAGGGCTCCACTGAAGCTTTCTTT; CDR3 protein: CSVGEGSTEAFF
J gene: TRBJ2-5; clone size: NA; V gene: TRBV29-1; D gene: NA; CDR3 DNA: TGCAGCGTTGTAGGGCGAGGAGAGACCCAGTACTTC; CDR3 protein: CSVVGRGETQYF
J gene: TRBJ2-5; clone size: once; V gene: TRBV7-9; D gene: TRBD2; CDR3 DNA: TGTGCCAGCAGCATTAGCGGGAGGGAGACCCAGTACTTC; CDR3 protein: CASSISGRETQYF
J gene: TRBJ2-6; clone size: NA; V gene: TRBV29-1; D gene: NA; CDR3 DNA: TGCAGCGTTCAACCGGACGGCTCTGGGGCCAACGTCCTGACTTTC; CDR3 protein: CSVQPDGSGANVLTF
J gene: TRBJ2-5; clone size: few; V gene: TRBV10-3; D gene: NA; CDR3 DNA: TGTGCCATCAGTTTGGGGGGACAGCAAGAGACCCAGTACTTC; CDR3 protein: CAISLGGQQETQYF
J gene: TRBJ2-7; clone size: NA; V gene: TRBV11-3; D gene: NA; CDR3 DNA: TGTGCCAGCAGAATTGCGGGCCACTACGAGCAGTACTTC; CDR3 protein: CASRIAGHYEQYF
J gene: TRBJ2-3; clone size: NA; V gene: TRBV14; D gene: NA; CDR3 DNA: TGTGCCAGCAGCCGCACAGATACGCAGTATTTT; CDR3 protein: CASSRTDTQYF
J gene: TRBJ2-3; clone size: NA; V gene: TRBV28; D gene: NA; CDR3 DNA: TGTGCCAGCAGTGCTCCCGGACGTGGAGGACCAGATACGCAGTATTTT; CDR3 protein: CASSAPGRGGPDTQYF
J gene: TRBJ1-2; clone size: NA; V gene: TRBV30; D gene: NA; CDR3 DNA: TGTGCCTGGAGTGTACGGACAGACTATGGCTACACCTTC; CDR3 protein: CAWSVRTDYGYTF
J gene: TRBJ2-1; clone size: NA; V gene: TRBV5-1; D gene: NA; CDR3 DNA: TGCGCCAGCAGCTTGGCCGGGGTACTCTACAATGAGCAGTTCTTC; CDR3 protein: CASSLAGVLYNEQFF
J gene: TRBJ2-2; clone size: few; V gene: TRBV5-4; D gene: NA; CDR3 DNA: TGTGCCAGCAGCCCAATCTCGAGTTCACGAGCCGGGGAGCTGTTTTTT; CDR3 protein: CASSPISSSRAGELFF
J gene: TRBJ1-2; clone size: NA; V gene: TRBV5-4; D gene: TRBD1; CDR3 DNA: TGTGCCAGCAGTACTGTCACAGGGGACTATGGCTACACCTTC; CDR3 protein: CASSTVTGDYGYTF
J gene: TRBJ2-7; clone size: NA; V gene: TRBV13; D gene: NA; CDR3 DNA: TGTGCCAGCAGCCCAAGATCGGGGAGACGGGCCTACGAGCAGTACTTC; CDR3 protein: CASSPRSGRRAYEQYF
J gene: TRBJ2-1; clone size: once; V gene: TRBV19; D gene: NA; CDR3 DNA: TGTGCCAGTAGTAACAGTTTTAAAACCTCCTACAATGAGCAGTTCTTC; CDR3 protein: CASSNSFKTSYNEQFF
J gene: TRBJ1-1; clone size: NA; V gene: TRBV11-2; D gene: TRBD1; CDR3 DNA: TGTGCCAGCAGCCCCAGGGGGTGGACTGAAGCTTTCTTT; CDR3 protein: CASSPRGWTEAFF
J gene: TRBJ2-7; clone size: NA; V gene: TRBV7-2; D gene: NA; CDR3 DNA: TGTGCCAGCAGCTTAGGCGGAGGGCCCTACGAGCAGTACTTC; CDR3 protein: CASSLGGGPYEQYF
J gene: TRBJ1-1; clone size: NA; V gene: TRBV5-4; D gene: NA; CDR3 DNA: TGTGCCAACAGCTTTTATGGCAGGCGTGAATCTTTCTTT; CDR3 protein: CANSFYGRRESFF
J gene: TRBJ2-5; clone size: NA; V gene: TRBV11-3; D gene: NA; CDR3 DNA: TGTGCCAGCAGCTTGGCCAGGTCGGCAGAGACCCAGTACTTC; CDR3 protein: CASSLARSAETQYF
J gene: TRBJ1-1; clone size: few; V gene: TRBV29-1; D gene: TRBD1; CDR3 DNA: TGCAGCGTCACACAGGGGGGCAGCACTGAAGCTTTCTTT; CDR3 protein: CSVTQGGSTEAFF
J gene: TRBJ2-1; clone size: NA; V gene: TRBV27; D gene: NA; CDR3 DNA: TGTGCCAGCAGTTTATACCAAACCTACAATGAGCAGTTCTTC; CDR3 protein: CASSLYQTYNEQFF
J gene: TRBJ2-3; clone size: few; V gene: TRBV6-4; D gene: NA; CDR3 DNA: TGTGCCAGCAGTGACTCTGCTAGCACAGATACGCAGTATTTT; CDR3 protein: CASSDSASTDTQYF
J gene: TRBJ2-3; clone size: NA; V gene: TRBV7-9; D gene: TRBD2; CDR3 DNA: TGTGCCAGCAGCTTAAAACCCCGGCTAGCGGGAGTCGCAGATACGCAGTATTTT; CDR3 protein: CASSLKPRLAGVADTQYF
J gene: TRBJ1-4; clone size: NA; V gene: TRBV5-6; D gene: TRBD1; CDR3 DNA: TGTGCCAGCAGTGCCGGACAGGGTGGAGCAGGGTCGGGGTTT; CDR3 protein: CASSAGQGGAGSGF
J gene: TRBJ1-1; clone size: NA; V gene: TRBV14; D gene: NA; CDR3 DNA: TGTGCCAGCAGCCAAGCGGGGAACACTGAAGCTTTCTTT; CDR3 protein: CASSQAGNTEAFF
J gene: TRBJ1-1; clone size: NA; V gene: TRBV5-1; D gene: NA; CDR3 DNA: TGCGCCAGCAGCCCTCAGGGAAGCGTGAACACTGAAGCTTTCTTT; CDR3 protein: CASSPQGSVNTEAFF
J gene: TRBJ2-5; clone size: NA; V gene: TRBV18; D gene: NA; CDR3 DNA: TGTGCCAGCTCACCACAAGGGTACGGGGAGACCCAGTACTTC; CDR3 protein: CASSPQGYGETQYF
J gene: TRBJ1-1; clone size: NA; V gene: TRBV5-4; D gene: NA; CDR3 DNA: TGTGCCAGCAGCGCGGGGGGGGCGGGGAACACTGAAGCTTTCTTT; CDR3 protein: CASSAGGAGNTEAFF
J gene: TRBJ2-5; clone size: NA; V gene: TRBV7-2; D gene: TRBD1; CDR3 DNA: TGTGCCAGCAGCCCTCGACAGGGTCAAGAGACCCAGTACTTC; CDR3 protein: CASSPRQGQETQYF
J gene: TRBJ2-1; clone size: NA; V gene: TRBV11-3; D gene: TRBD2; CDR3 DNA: TGTGCCAGCAGCTTTGGGACTAGCGGGAGTTGGAATGAGCAGTTCTTC; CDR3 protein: CASSFGTSGSWNEQFF
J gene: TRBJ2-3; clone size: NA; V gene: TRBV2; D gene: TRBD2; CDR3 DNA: TGTGCCAGCAGTGACACTAGCGGGGCAGATACGCAGTATTTT; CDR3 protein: CASSDTSGADTQYF
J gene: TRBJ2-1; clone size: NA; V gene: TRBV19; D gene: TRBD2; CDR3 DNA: TGTGCCAGTAGATACTCCGGGACTAGCGCCAATGAGCAGTTCTTC; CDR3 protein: CASRYSGTSANEQFF
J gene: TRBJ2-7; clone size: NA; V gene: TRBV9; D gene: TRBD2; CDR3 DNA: TGTGCCAGCAGCGTCTCGACTAGCAGGGACGAGCAGTACTTC; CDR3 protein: CASSVSTSRDEQYF
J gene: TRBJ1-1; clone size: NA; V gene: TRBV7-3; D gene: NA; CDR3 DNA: TGTGCCAGCAGCTTCGATGGGGAGAACACTGAAGCTTTCTTT; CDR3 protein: CASSFDGENTEAFF